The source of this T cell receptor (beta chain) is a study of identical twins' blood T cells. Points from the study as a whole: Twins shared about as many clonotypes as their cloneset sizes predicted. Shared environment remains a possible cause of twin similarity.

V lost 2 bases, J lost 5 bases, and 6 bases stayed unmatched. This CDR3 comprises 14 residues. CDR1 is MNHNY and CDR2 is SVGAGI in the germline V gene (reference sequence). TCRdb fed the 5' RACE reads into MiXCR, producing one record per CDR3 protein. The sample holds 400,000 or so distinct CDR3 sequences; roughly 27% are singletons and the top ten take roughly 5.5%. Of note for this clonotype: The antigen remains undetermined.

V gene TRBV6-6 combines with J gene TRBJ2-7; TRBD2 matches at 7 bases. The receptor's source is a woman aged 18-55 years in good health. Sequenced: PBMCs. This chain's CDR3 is CASSYPGGLNEQYF. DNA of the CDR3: TGTGCCAGCAGTTACCCGGGGGGTTTGAACGAGCAGTACTTC.